This T cell receptor beta chain is drawn from a study of blood T cell repertoires in COVID-19. At the level of the study: T cells, B-cell-depleted T cells, or PBMCs provided the cDNA or gDNA that served as material.

Germline values: CDR1 SGHKS, CDR2 YYEKEE (reference sequence). The CDR3 totals 16 residues. V dropped 3 bases and J dropped 3; count of bases not matched to a gene: 9. The repertoire was sequenced with immunoSEQ multiplex PCR; TCRdb's copy has only in-frame clones and lacks some. The sample has 100,000 to 150,000 clones, about 86% seen once; the top ten hold about 17%. The sequencing sample was made of peripheral blood. V usage is TRBV5-5 and J usage is TRBJ2-1, with 7 positions matching TRBD1. This TCR derives from a woman aged 45-65 years with acute or convalescent COVID-19. CDR3 loop: CASSSSYTGVYNEQFF. In DNA, the CDR3 is TGTGCCAGCAGCTCCTCATATACAGGGGTCTACAATGAGCAGTTCTTC.